A single sample is the source of the 3 T cell receptor beta chains below, sequenced in a study of T cells in Graves' hyperthyroidism and ophthalmopathy. Using RNA transcripts as the source, TCR beta CDR3 regions were amplified. An initial round of RT-PCR targeting the TCR CDR3 relied on the HTBI primer set. Each CDR3 protein is one row after TCRdb ran MiXCR on the multiplex PCR reads. The repertoire has about 360,000 distinct CDR3 sequences, roughly 13% of them found once; the top ten carry less than 10%. Input material: blood. Receptors were obtained from a woman aged 18-35 years with Graves' hyperthyroidism.

This clonotype has at least ten counts. The chain couples TRBV28 to TRBJ2-1; maybe TRBD2 (6 bases). The V and J ends lost 5 bases and 2 bases respectively, with 28 bases between them. Per the germline V gene, CDR1 is MDHEN and CDR2 is SYDVKM. This CDR3 has 20 residues. The CDR3 loop is CASSPLPASVRTLPYNEQFF. DNA for the CDR3: TGTGCCAGCAGTCCCTTACCCGCTAGCGTAAGGACCCTACCCTACAATGAGCAGTTCTTC.

Many counts were recorded for this clonotype. V and J are TRBV5-5 and TRBJ2-2, with D tentatively TRBD1 or TRBD2 (5 bases each). Per the germline V gene, CDR1 is SGHKS and CDR2 is YYEKEE (reference sequence). V lost 4 bases and J 1 base, leaving 11 bases between the germline ends. The CDR3 totals 15 residues. Here the CDR3 reads CASSQGPRNTGELFF. The CDR3 DNA is TGTGCCAGCAGCCAGGGACCGAGGAACACCGGGGAGCTGTTTTTT.

This clonotype was picked up many times. This chain joins TRBV5-1 and TRBJ2-1; perhaps TRBD1 as D (5 bases). The germline V gene encodes CDR1 SGHRS and CDR2 YFSETQ. V was pared by 4 bases and J by 0 bases, with 11 bases between. The CDR3 loop spans 15 amino acids. The DNA for the CDR3 is TGCGCCAGCAGCAGACAGAGACCCTCCTACAATGAGCAGTTCTTC. Protein sequence: CASSRQRPSYNEQFF.